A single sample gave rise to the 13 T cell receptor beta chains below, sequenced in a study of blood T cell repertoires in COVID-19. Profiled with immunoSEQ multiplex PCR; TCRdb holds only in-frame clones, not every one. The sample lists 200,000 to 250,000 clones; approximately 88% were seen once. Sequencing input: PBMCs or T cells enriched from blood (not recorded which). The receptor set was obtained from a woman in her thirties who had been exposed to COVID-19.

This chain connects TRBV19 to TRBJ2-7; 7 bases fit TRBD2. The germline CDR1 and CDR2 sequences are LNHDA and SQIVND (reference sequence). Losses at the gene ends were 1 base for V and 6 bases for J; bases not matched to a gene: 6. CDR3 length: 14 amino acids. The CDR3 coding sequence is TGTGCCAGTAGTATAGTGCGGGGGAAGGGCGAGCAGTACTTC. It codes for CASSIVRGKGEQYF.

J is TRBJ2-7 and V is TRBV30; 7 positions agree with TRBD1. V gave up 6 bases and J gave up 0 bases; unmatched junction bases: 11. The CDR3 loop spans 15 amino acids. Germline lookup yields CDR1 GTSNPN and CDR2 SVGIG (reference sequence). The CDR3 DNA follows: TGTGCCTGTCAAGGGGGCGCGGAGAGCTCCTACGAGCAGTACTTC. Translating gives CACQGGAESSYEQYF. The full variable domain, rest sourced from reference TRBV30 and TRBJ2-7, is SQTIHQWPATLVQPVGSPLSLECTVEGTSNPNLYWYRQAAGRGLQLLFYSVGIGQISSEVPQNLSASRPQDRQFILSSKKLLLSDSGFYLCACQGGAESSYEQYFGPGTRLTVT.

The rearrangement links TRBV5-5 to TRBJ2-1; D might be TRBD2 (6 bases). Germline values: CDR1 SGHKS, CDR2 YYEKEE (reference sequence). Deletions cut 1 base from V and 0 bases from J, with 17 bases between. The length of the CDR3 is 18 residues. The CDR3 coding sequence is TGTGCCAGCAGCTTGAGGGAGGAAGGGCGGGTCTCCTACAATGAGCAGTTCTTC. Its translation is CASSLREEGRVSYNEQFF.

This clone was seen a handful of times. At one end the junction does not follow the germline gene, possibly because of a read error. The chain's CDR3 is CASSLIGSRNAGELFF. Here the CDR3 DNA reads TGCGCCAGCAGCTTAATCGGGTCACGGAACGCCGGGGAGCTGTTTTTT. The V call is TRBV5-1, the J call TRBJ2-2; D unclear. CDR1 is SGHRS and CDR2 is YFSETQ in the germline V gene. CDR3 length: 16 residues.

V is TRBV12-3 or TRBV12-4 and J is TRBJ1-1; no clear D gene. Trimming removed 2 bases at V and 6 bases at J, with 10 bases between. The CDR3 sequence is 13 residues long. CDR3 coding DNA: TGTGCCAGCAGTTTATCCCGAGTGGCTGAAGCTTTCTTT. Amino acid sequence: CASSLSRVAEAFF.

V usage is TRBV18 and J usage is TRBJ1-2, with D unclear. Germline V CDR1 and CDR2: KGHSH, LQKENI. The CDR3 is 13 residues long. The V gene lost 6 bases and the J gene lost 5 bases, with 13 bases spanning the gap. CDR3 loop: CASSPDSAYGYTF. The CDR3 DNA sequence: TGTGCCAGCTCGCCGGACTCTGCGTATGGCTACACCTTC.

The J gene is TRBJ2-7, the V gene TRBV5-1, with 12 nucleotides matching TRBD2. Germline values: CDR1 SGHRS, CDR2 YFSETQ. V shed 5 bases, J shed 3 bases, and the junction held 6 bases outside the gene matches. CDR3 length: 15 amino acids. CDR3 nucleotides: TGCGCCAGCAGAACCCTAGCGGGAGGGATCTACGAGCAGTACTTC. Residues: CASRTLAGGIYEQYF.

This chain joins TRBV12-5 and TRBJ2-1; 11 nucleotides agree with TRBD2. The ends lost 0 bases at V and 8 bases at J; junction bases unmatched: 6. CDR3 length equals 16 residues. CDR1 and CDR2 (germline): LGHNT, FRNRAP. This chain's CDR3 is CASGLVLSGRVDEQFF. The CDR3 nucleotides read TGTGCTAGTGGTTTGGTACTTAGCGGGAGGGTAGATGAGCAGTTCTTC.

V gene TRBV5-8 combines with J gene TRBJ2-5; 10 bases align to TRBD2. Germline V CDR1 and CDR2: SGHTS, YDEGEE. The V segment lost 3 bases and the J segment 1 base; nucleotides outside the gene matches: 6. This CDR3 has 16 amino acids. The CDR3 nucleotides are TGTGCCAGCAGCTCCCCGGGACTAGCGTTCCAAGAGACCCAGTACTTC. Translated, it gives CASSSPGLAFQETQYF. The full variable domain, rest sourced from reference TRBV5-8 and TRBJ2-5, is EAGVTQSPTHLIKTRGQQATLRCSPISGHTSVYWYQQALGLGLQFLLWYDEGEERNRGNFPPRFSGRQFPNYSSELNVNALELEDSALYLCASSSPGLAFQETQYFGPGTRLLVL.

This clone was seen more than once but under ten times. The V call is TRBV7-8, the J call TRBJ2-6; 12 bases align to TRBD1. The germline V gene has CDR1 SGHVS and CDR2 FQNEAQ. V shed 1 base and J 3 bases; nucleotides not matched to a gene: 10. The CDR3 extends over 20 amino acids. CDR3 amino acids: CASSLVVWDRGHHGANVLTF. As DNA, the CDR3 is TGTGCCAGCAGCTTAGTAGTATGGGACAGGGGGCATCATGGGGCCAACGTCCTGACTTTC.

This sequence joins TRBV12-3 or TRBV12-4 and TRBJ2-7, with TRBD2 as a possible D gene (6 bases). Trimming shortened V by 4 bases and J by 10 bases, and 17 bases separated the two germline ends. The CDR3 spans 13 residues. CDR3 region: CASSYVGRGIQYF. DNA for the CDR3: TGTGCCAGCAGTTACGTTGGGCGCGGGATACAGTACTTC.

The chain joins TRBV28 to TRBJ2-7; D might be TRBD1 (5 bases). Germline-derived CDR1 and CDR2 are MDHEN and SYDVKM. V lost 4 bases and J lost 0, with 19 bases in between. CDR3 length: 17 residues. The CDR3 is CASSSKQVTKGSYEQYF. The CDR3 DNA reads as TGTGCCAGCAGTTCAAAACAGGTAACCAAGGGCTCCTACGAGCAGTACTTC. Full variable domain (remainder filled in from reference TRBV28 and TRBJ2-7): DVKVTQSSRYLVKRTGEKVFLECVQDMDHENMFWYRQDPGLGLRLIYFSYDVKMKEKGDIPEGYSVSREKKERFSLILESASTNQTSMYLCASSSKQVTKGSYEQYFGPGTRLTVT.

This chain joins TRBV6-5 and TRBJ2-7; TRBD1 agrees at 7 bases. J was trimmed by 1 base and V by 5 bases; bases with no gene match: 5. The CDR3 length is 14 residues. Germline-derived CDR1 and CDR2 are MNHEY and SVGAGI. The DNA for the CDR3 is TGTGCCAGCAGTAAGCCGGGACAGTCCTACGAGCAGTACTTC. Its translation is CASSKPGQSYEQYF.